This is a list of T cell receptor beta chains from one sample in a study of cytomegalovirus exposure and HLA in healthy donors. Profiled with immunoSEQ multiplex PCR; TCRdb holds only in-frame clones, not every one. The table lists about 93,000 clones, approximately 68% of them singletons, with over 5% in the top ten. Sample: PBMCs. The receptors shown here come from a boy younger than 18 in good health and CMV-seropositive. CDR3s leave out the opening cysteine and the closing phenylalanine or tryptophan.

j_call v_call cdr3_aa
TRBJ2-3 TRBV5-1 ASSLVPGGDTQY
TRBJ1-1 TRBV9 ASSVVTGNTEAF
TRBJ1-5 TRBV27 AILSAPRRDQPQH
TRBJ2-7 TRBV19 ASSIDTSGSSYEQY
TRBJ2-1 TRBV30 AWSLTRNNEQF
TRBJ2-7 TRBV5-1 ASSAGGYEQY
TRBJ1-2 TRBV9 ASSVGGTGANYGYT
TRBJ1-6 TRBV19 ASRNLRDSNSPLH
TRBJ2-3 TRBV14 ASSQRGGDTQY
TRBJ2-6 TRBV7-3 ASSFGQGDSGANVLT
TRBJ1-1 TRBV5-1 ASSLDRGNTEAF
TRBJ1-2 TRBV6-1 ASKSAREYGYT
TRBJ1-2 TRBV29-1 SVPTTGGNYGYT
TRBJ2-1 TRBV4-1 ASSGTGGPEQF
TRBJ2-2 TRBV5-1 ASSSAGQNTGELF
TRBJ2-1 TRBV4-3 ASSQASGTTGEQF
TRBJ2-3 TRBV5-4 ASSLERQGSDTQY
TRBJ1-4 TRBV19 ASSPEGAGEKLF
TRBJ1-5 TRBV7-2 ASSLYGEGQPQH
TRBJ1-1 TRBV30 AWSERSEAF
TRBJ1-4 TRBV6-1 ASRQGATNEKLF
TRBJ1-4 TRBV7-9 ASSTGTEHNEKLF
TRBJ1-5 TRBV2 ASSQVRSNQPQH
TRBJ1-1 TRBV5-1 ASSPGQGGTEAF
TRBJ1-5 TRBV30 AWSWTGSSNQPQH
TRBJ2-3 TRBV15 ATSREGASTDTQY
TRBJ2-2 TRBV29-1 SGGQGPNTGELF
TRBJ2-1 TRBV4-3 ASSQPTSGRGEQF
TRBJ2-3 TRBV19 ASSSLTGGLTDTQY
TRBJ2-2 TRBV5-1 ASRTGGLAGNTGELF
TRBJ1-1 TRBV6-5 ASSPYYRMNTEAF
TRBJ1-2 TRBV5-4 ASTTGGERYT
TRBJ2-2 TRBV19 ASSIWLEDTGELF
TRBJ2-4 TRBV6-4 ASNLPRESNGRAKNIQY
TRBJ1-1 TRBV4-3 ASSPYRDSDTEAF
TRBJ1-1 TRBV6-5 ASTEQTGGNTEAF
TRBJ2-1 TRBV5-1 ASSLGQGASYNEQF
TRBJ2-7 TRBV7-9 ASKSGQRPLEQY
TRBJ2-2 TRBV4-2 ASSQGTAKDRMSGELF
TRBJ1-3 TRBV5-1 ASSLGGSSGNTIY
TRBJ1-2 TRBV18 ASSPVDREYGYT
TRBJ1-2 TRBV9 ASSPRTGTANYGYT
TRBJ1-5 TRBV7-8 ASSFGRDISNQPQH
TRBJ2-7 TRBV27 ASRPMALAGYEQY
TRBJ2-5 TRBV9 ASSVGRGETQY
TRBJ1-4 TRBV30 AFDPRRGGEKLF
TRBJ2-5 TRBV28 ASSSPASGRRETQY
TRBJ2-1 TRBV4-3 ASSQGLDLF
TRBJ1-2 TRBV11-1 ASSWGQNYGYT
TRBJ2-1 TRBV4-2 ASSQRDRNNEQF